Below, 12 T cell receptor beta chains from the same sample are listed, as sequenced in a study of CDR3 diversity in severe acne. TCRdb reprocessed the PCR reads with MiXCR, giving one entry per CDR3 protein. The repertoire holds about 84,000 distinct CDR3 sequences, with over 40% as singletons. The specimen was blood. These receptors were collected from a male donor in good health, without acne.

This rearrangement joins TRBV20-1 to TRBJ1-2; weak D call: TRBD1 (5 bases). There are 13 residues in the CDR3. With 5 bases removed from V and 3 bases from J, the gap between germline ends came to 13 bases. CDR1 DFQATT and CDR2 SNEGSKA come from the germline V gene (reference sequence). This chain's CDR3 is CSAPGRADYGYTF. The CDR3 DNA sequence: TGCAGTGCTCCTGGCAGGGCCGACTATGGCTACACCTTC.

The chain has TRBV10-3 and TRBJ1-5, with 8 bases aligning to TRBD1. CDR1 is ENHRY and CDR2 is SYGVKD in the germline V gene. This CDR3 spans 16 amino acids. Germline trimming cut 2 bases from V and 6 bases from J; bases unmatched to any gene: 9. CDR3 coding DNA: TGTGCCATCAGTGAGGGTGGGCAGGGGGCCGGTCAGCCCCAGCATTTT. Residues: CAISEGGQGAGQPQHF.

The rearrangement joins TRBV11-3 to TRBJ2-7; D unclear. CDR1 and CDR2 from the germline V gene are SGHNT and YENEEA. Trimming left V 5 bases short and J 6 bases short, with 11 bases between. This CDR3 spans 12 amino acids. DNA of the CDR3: TGTGCCAGCAGCGCCTATAGGGCCGAGCAGTACTTC. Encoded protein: CASSAYRAEQYF.

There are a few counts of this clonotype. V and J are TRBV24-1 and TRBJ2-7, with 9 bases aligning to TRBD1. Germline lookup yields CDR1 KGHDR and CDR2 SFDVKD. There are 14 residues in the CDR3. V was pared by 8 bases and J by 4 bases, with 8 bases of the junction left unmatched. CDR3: CATNRTGEGYEQYF. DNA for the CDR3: TGTGCCACCAACAGGACAGGGGAAGGTTACGAGCAGTACTTC.

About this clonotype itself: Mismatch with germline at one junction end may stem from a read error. The CDR3 DNA follows: TGTGCCAGCGGCTTGGACGGCTCCTACACCGGGGAGCTGTTTTTT. This translates into CASGLDGSYTGELFF. The gene calls are TRBV5-6 and TRBJ2-2; D unclear. This CDR3 region has 15 residues. CDR1 SGHDT and CDR2 YYEEEE come from the germline V gene.

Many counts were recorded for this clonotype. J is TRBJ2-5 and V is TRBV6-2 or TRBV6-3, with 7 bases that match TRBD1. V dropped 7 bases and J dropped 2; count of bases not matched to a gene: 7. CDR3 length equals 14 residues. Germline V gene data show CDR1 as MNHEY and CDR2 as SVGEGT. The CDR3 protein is CASKGAAPQETQYF. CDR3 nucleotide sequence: TGTGCCAGCAAGGGGGCAGCGCCACAAGAGACCCAGTACTTC.

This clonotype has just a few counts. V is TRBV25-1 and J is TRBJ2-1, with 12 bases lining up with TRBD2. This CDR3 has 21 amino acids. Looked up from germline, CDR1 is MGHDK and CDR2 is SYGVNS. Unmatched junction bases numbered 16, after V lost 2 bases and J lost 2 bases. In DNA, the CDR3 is TGTGCCAGCAGTGAAGAGGGAACAGCTAGGGCTAGCGGGGGGGCCTACAATGAGCAGTTCTTC. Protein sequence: CASSEEGTARASGGAYNEQFF.

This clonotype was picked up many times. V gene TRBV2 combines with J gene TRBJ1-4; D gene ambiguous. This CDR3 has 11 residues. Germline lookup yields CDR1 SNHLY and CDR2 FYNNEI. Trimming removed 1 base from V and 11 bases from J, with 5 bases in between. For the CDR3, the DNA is TGTGCCAGCAGTGAAGGTGGGAAACTGTTTTTT. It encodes CASSEGGKLFF.

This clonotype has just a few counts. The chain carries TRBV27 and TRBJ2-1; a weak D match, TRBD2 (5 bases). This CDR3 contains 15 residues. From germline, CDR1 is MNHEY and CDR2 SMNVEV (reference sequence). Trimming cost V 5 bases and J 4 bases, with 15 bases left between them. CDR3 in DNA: TGTGCCAGCAGTGCCAAAGCGGTCGCATACAATGAGCAGTTCTTC. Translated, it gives CASSAKAVAYNEQFF.

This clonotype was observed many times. This CDR3 is CASSEGWTSPLHF. The CDR3 coding sequence is TGTGCCAGCAGTGAAGGTTGGACCTCACCCCTCCACTTT. This rearrangement joins TRBV2 to TRBJ1-6; D unresolved. V lost 1 base to trimming and J lost 10 bases, with 8 bases between them. Germline V gene data show CDR1 as SNHLY and CDR2 as FYNNEI. CDR3 length equals 13 residues.

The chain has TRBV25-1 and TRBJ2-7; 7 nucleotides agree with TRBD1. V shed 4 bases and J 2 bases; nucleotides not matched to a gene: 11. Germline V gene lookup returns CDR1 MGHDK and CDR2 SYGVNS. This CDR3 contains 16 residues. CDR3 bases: TGTGCCAGCAGTGCAGACCAGGGACAGCCCCCCTACGAGCAGTACTTC. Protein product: CASSADQGQPPYEQYF.

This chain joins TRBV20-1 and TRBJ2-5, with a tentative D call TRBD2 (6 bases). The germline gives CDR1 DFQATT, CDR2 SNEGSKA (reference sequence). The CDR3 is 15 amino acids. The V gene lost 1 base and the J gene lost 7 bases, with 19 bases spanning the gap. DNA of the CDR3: TGCAGTGCTAGAGCTTCGTTTCAGGGAGGAGGGACCCAGTACTTC. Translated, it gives CSARASFQGGGTQYF.